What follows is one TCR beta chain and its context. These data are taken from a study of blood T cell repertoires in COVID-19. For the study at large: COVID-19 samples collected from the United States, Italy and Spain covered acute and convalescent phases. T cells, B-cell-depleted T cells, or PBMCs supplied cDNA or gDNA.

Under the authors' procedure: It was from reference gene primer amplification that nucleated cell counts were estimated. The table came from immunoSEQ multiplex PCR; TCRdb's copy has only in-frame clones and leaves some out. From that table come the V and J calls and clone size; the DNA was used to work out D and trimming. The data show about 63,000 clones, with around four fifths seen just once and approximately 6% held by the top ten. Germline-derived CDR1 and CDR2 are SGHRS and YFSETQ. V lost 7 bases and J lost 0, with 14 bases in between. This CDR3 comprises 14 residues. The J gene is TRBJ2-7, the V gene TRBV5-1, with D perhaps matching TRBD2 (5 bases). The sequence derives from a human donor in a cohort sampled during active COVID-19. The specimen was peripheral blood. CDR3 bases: TGCGCCAGCGGCCGGGGAGCCCCCTCCTACGAGCAGTACTTC. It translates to CASGRGAPSYEQYF.